Sequencing of this T cell receptor (beta chain) was carried out in a study of shared clonotypes between healthy human individuals. On the study more broadly: The plates for each donor numbered three CD4 naive, three CD4 memory, two CD8 naive and one CD8 memory.

Germline CDR1 is MDHEN and CDR2 is SYDVKM. The CDR3 is 15 residues long. V lost 6 bases and J lost 3, with 15 bases in between. The table came from immunoSEQ multiplex PCR; TCRdb's copy has only in-frame clones and leaves some out. Here the sample spans fewer than 1.6 million clones, 97% to 99% being singletons. This clonotype originated in a man between 25 and 39 years old in good health. The genes are TRBV28 and TRBJ1-5; D uncertain. The specimen was naive CD4+ T cells sorted from blood. Subset given: CD45RA+ positively selected. CDR3 coding DNA: TGTGCCAGCAGCTCCCCAGTTGGGGACAATCAGCCCCAGCATTTT. It is translated as CASSSPVGDNQPQHF.